This T cell receptor (beta chain) came from a study of blood T cell repertoires in COVID-19. The CDR3 is 16 residues long. Sequencing used immunoSEQ multiplex PCR; TCRdb keeps in-frame clones, though not all of them. The repertoire holds 150,000 to 200,000 clones, with around 90% as singletons. The sequencing sample was made of peripheral blood. The clonotype was recovered from a human donor in a cohort sampled during active COVID-19. The rearrangement uses TRBV21-1 and TRBJ2-5; the table's D call, TRBD1, has no DNA check behind it. TRBV21-1 is assigned pseudogene status. In DNA, the CDR3 is TGTGCCAGCAGCAAAGGGCAGGGGACGGTAGGAGAGACCCAGTACTTC. Its protein is CASSKGQGTVGETQYF.